Listed here are 3 T cell receptor beta chains from one sample, sequenced in a study of beta chain bispecific antibodies for T cell cancers. TCRdb redid the calling of the 5' RACE reads with MiXCR, one entry per CDR3 protein. The data hold 15,000 or so distinct CDR3 sequences, with around 2.1% observed a single time. Blood mononuclear cells were expanded for approximately 3 days using either OKT3 anti-CD3 antibody or CD3/CD28 beads. No cognate antigen is known for these TCRs. The study, taken as a whole, reports: Normal T cells contributed less of the targeted TRBV signal than the leukemia cells did.

Sequencing was done on a sample of healthy donor T cells cultured with leukemia cells. All receptors derive from a human donor in good health. Some clones in this sample may be carry-over from other donors' samples.

V usage is TRBV27 and J usage is TRBJ1-1; maybe TRBD1 (6 bases). Trimming cost V 6 bases and J 0 bases, with 11 bases left between them. The CDR3 covers 14 residues. The germline V gene has CDR1 MNHEY and CDR2 SMNVEV (reference sequence). CDR3 in DNA: TGTGCCAGCAGGGTGGGGGGGCTGAACACTGAAGCTTTCTTT. It translates to CASRVGGLNTEAFF.

This clonotype was seen many times. The V and J genes are TRBV27 and TRBJ1-2, with D possibly being TRBD1 (5 bases). The CDR3 length is 12 residues. Germline CDR1 MNHEY, CDR2 SMNVEV (reference sequence). V shed 8 bases and J shed 3 bases, with 10 bases lying between them. In nucleotides, the CDR3 is TGTGCCAGCGGGCAGGGTGACTATGGCTACACCTTC. Translated, it gives CASGQGDYGYTF.

This clonotype was found many times. The V call is TRBV27, the J call TRBJ2-7; 9 nucleotides align to TRBD2. The V gene end was trimmed by 2 bases and the J gene end by 4 bases; junction bases not matched to a gene: 3. The CDR3 is made up of 14 amino acids. Germline CDR1 and CDR2: MNHEY and SMNVEV (reference sequence). CDR3 sequence: CASSLSSGGYEQYF. DNA of the CDR3: TGTGCCAGCAGTTTAAGTAGCGGGGGTTACGAGCAGTACTTC.